Each of the 15 T cell receptor beta chains below was sequenced from the same sample in a study of T cells in tuberculosis. Measured with immunoSEQ multiplex PCR; TCRdb has only the in-frame clones, and not every one. The sample lists approximately 46,000 clones, roughly 96% seen once, with more than 1.2% in the top ten. Documented time point: new active TB diagnosis, blood taken before or within 7 days of starting treatment. Here the sequenced sample was PBMCs, taken at tuberculosis diagnosis. The receptor set was obtained from an adult with tuberculosis.

The CDR3 reads CASSLSAGMNEQFF. CDR3 sequence (DNA): TGTGCCAGCAGCTTGTCAGCGGGGATGAATGAGCAGTTCTTC. V gene TRBV7-2 combines with J gene TRBJ2-1; 7 bases match TRBD2. Per germline, CDR1 SGHTA and CDR2 FQGNSA. V lost 3 bases, J lost 7 bases, and 6 bases stayed unmatched. The CDR3 has 14 residues.

This rearrangement joins TRBV6-6 to TRBJ1-4; possible D gene TRBD1, 5 bases. V was shortened by 7 bases and J by 8 bases, with 14 bases between the two germline ends. The CDR3 consists of 13 residues. Germline V gene lookup returns CDR1 MNHNY and CDR2 SVGAGI (reference sequence). The CDR3 protein is CASIGQGHEKLFF. CDR3 nucleotide sequence: TGTGCCAGCATAGGCCAGGGCCACGAAAAACTGTTTTTT.

The J gene is TRBJ2-3, the V gene TRBV30, with D possibly being TRBD2 (6 bases). With 0 bases removed from V and 0 bases from J, the gap between germline ends came to 7 bases. The CDR3 spans 14 residues. CDR1 GTSNPN and CDR2 SVGIG come from the germline V gene (reference sequence). CDR3 sequence (DNA): TGTGCCTGGAGTGTTGGGACTAGCACAGATACGCAGTATTTT. This codes for CAWSVGTSTDTQYF.

The CDR3 nucleotides read TGTGCCAGCAGCCAGACAGGGGCCACTGAAGCTTTCTTT. This sequence encodes CASSQTGATEAFF. The genes are TRBV5-5 and TRBJ1-1; 8 positions match TRBD1. With 4 bases clipped from V and 4 bases from J, the junction kept 3 bases outside the gene matches. The CDR3 runs 13 residues. Per germline, CDR1 SGHKS and CDR2 YYEKEE (reference sequence).

The chain recombines TRBV19 with TRBJ1-2, with a possible D match to TRBD1 (6 bases). Germline V gene data show CDR1 as LNHDA and CDR2 as SQIVND (reference sequence). The length of the CDR3 is 14 residues. V was shortened by 6 bases and J by 4 bases, with 15 bases between the two germline ends. This CDR3 is CASRKQGLGYGYTF. CDR3 DNA sequence: TGTGCCAGTAGAAAACAGGGACTAGGCTATGGCTACACCTTC.

This rearrangement joins TRBV30 to TRBJ1-3; a possible D gene is TRBD1 (5 bases). The V gene lost 2 bases and the J gene lost 0 bases, with 14 bases spanning the gap. The CDR3 is 16 amino acids. Per the germline V gene, CDR1 is GTSNPN and CDR2 is SVGIG (reference sequence). The CDR3 here is CAWSSWGSNSGNTIYF. DNA of the CDR3: TGTGCCTGGAGTTCCTGGGGCAGCAACTCTGGAAACACCATATATTTT.

V is TRBV5-5 and J is TRBJ2-5; D is possibly TRBD2 (5 bases). Trimming shortened V by 4 bases and J by 2 bases, and 9 bases separated the two germline ends. In germline, CDR1 is SGHKS, CDR2 YYEKEE (reference sequence). The length of the CDR3 is 13 residues. The CDR3 sequence is CASSRPGQETQYF. The CDR3 nucleotides read TGTGCCAGCAGCCGACCGGGGCAAGAGACCCAGTACTTC. Together with reference TRBV5-5 and TRBJ2-5, the CDR3 gives the full variable domain: DAGVTQSPTHLIKTRGQQVTLRCSPISGHKSVSWYQQVLGQGPQFIFQYYEKEERGRGNFPDRFSARQFPNYSSELNVNALLLGDSALYLCASSRPGQETQYFGPGTRLLVL.

The DNA for the CDR3 is TGTGCCAGCAGCTTAGGGACAGATGACTACGAGCAGTACTTC. As protein: CASSLGTDDYEQYF. The V call is TRBV7-9, the J call TRBJ2-7; D perhaps matches TRBD1 (6 bases). The germline gives CDR1 SEHNR, CDR2 FQNEAQ (reference sequence). This CDR3 spans 14 amino acids. The V gene lost 1 base and the J gene lost 3 bases, with 10 bases spanning the gap.

The chain carries TRBV6-4 and TRBJ2-7; TRBD2 is a possible D gene (5 bases). Looked up from germline, CDR1 is MRHNA and CDR2 is SNTAGT. V lost 5 bases and J 3 bases, leaving 14 bases between the germline ends. This CDR3 has 14 amino acids. Here the CDR3 DNA reads TGTGCCAGCAGTTCCGCGGGCCCTCACTACGAGCAGTACTTC. It yields the protein CASSSAGPHYEQYF.

The J gene is TRBJ1-5, the V gene TRBV19; no definite D call. Per the germline V gene, CDR1 is LNHDA and CDR2 is SQIVND (reference sequence). V lost 1 base and J 3 bases, leaving 4 bases between the germline ends. The CDR3 is 13 amino acids. The CDR3 DNA sequence: TGTGCCAGTAGTATAGTAGCCAATCAGCCCCAGCATTTT. Translation: CASSIVANQPQHF.

The gene calls are TRBV11-2 and TRBJ2-4, with 7 bases aligning to TRBD1. The CDR3 is 18 amino acids. Germline CDR1 is SGHAT and CDR2 is FQNNGV. V was pared by 0 bases and J by 0 bases, with 8 bases of the junction left unmatched. The CDR3 DNA is TGTGCCAGCAGCTTAGAGGGTCGGGACAGATTAGCCAAAAACATTCAGTACTTC. Translated: CASSLEGRDRLAKNIQYF.

The V and J genes are TRBV30 and TRBJ2-1; tentatively, D is TRBD2 (7 bases). CDR1 and CDR2 (germline): GTSNPN, SVGIG (reference sequence). CDR3 size: 15 residues. Between the trimmed V and J ends, which lost 0 bases and 6 bases, there was a span of 15 bases. CDR3 nucleotides: TGTGCCTGGAGTGTACGGGGGGCGAGACTCAATGAGCAGTTCTTC. The encoded protein is CAWSVRGARLNEQFF.

The rearrangement joins TRBV4-3 to TRBJ2-2; 11 positions agree with TRBD2. In germline, CDR1 is LGHNA, CDR2 YSLEER. V lost 0 bases and J lost 5; bases outside the gene matches: 8. The CDR3 is 18 amino acids. CDR3 DNA: TGCGCCAGCAGCCAAGAGATAGCGGGAGGGAGCTTGACCGGGGAGCTGTTTTTT. Protein product: CASSQEIAGGSLTGELFF.

V is TRBV5-1 and J is TRBJ1-2, with D maybe TRBD1 (6 bases). Germline CDR1 is SGHRS and CDR2 is YFSETQ. This CDR3 spans 17 amino acids. V dropped 5 bases and J dropped 4 bases, with 24 bases sitting between them. The CDR3 sequence: CASRGGQYELHLYGYTF. The CDR3 DNA reads as TGCGCCAGCAGGGGGGGGCAGTACGAACTACACCTCTATGGCTACACCTTC.

The chain is built from TRBV7-8 and TRBJ1-1; TRBD1 matches at 10 bases. Germline lookup yields CDR1 SGHVS and CDR2 FQNEAQ. This CDR3 region has 17 residues. V was pared by 2 bases and J by 0 bases, with 6 bases of the junction left unmatched. The CDR3 nucleotides are TGTGCCAGCAGCTTAACCGGGACAGGGGCTATGAACACTGAAGCTTTCTTT. It is translated as CASSLTGTGAMNTEAFF.